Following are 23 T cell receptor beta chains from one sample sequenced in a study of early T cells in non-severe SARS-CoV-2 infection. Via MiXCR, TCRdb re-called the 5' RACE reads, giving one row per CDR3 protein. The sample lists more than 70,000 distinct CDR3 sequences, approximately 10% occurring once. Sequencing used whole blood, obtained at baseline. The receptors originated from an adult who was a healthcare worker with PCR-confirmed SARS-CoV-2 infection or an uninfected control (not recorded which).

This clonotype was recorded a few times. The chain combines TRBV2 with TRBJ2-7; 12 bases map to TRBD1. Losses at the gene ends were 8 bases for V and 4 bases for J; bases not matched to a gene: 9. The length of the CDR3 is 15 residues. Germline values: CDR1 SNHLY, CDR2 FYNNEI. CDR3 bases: TGTGCCAGCTTCGAGGGACAGGGGGCTACGTACGAGCAGTACTTC. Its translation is CASFEGQGATYEQYF.

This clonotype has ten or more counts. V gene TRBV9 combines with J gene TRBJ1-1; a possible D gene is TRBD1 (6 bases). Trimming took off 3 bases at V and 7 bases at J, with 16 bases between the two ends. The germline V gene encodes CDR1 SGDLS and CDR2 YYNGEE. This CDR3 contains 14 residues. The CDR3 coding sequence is TGTGCCAGCAGCGCGACCGGGACAAGGGGTGAAGCTTTCTTT. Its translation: CASSATGTRGEAFF.

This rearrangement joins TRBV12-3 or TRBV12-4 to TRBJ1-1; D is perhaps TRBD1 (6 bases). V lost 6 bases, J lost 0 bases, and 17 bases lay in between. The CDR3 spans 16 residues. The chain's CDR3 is CASSGKPGHMNTEAFF. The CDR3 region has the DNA TGTGCCAGCAGCGGTAAACCGGGACATATGAACACTGAAGCTTTCTTT.

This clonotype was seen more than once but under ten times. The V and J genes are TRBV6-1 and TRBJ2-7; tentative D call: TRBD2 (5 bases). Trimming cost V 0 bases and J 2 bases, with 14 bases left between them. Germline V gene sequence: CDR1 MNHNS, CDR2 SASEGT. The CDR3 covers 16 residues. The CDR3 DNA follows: TGTGCCAGCAGTGAAGCGGGTCGGACTGCCACCTACGAGCAGTACTTC. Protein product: CASSEAGRTATYEQYF.

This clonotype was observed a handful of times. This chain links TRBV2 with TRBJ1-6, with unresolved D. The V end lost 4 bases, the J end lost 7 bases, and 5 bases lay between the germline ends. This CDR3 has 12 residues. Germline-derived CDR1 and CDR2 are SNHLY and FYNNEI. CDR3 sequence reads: CASSAPNSPLHF. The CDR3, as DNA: TGTGCCAGCAGTGCCCCGAATTCACCCCTCCACTTT.

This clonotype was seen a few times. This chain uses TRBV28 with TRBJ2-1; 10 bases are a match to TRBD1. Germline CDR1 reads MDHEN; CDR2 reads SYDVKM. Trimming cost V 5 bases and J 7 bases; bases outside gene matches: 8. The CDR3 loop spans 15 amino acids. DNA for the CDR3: TGTGCCAGCAGTCGCCATACGGGACAGGGGAATGAGCAGTTCTTC. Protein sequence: CASSRHTGQGNEQFF.

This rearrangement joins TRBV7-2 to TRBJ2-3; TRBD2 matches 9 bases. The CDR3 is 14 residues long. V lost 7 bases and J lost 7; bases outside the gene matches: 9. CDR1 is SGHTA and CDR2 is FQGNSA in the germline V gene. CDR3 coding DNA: TGTGCCAGCACCACAGCGGGGGGTCCCCATACGCAGTATTTT. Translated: CASTTAGGPHTQYF.

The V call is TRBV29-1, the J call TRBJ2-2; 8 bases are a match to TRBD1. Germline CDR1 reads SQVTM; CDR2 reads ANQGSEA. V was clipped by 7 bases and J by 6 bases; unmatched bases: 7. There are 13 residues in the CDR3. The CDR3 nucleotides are TGCAGCGCCGGACAGGGTCGCGCCGGGGAGCTGTTTTTT. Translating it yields CSAGQGRAGELFF.

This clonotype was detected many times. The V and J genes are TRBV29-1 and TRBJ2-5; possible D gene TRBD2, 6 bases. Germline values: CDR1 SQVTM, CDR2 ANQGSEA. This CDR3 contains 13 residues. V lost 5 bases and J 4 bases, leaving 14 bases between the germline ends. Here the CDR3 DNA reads TGCAGCGTTCGGGGGAGGACTGGAGAGACCCAGTACTTC. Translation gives CSVRGRTGETQYF.

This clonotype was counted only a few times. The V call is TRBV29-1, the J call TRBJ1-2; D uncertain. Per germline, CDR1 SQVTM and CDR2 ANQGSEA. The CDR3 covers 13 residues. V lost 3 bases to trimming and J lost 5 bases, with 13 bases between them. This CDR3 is CSVDSLLGYGYTF. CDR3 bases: TGCAGCGTTGATTCCTTGCTGGGGTATGGCTACACCTTC. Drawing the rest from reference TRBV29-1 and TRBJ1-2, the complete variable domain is SAVISQKPSRDICQRGTSLTIQCQVDSQVTMMFWYRQQPGQSLTLIATANQGSEATYESGFVIDKFPISRPNLTFSTLTVSNMSPEDSSIYLCSVDSLLGYGYTFGSGTRLTVV.

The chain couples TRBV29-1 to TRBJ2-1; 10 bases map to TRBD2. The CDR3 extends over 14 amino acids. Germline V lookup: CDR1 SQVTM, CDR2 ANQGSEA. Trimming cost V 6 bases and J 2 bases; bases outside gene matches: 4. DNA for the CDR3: TGCAGCGTGATAGGACTAGCGGCCTACAATGAGCAGTTCTTC. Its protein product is CSVIGLAAYNEQFF.

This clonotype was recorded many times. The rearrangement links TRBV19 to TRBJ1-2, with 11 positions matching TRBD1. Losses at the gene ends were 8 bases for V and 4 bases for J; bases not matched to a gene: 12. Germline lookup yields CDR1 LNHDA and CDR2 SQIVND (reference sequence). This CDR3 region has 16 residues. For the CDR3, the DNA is TGTGCCAGTGTGTCCGGGACAGGGGGACTCCTCTATGGCTACACCTTC. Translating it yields CASVSGTGGLLYGYTF.

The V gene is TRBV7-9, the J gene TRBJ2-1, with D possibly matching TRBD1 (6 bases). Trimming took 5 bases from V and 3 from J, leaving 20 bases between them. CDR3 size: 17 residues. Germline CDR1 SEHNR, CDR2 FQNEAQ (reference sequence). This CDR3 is CASSTTRPGQNYNEQFF. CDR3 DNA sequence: TGTGCCAGCAGCACCACCCGGCCCGGACAGAACTACAATGAGCAGTTCTTC.

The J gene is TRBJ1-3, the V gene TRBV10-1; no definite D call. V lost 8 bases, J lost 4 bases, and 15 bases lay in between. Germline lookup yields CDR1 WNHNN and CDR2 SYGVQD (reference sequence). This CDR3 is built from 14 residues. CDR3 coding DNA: TGCGCCAGCTCCCCCGGAGCTCAAGGAAACACCATATATTTT. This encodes CASSPGAQGNTIYF.

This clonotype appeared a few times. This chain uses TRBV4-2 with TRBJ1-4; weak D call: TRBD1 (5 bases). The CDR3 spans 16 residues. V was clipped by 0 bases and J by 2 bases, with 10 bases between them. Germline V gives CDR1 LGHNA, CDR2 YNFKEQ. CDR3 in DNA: TGTGCCAGCAGCCAAGATCTTGGGGCGACTAATGAAAAACTGTTTTTT. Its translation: CASSQDLGATNEKLFF.

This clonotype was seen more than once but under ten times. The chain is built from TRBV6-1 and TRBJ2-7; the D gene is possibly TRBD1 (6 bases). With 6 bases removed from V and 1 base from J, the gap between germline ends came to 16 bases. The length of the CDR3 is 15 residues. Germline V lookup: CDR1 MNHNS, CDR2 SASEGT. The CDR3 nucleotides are TGTGCCAGCAGCCTCGACAGGTCCCCTTCCTACGAGCAGTACTTC. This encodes CASSLDRSPSYEQYF.

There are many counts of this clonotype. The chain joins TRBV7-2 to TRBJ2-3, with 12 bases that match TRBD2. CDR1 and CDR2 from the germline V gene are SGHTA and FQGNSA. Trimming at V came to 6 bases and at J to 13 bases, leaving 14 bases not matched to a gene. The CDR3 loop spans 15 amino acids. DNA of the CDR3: TGTGCCAGCAGTCCGACTAGCGGGGGCCTCTTAGGGAAGTATTTT. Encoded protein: CASSPTSGGLLGKYF.

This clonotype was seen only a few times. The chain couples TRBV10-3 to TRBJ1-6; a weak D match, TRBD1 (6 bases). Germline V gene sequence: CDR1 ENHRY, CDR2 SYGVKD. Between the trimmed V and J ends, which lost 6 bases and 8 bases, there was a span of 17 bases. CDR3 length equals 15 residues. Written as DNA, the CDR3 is TGTGCCATCAGCCTATCTACAGGGCTACATTCACCCCTCCACTTT. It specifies CAISLSTGLHSPLHF.

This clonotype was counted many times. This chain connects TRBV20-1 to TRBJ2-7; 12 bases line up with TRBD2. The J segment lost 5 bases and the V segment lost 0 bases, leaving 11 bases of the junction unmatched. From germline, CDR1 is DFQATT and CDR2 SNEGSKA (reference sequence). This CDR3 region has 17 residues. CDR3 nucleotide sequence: TGCAGTGCTAGAGATCGCCTAAGACTAGCGGGGGAGGACGAGCAGTACTTC. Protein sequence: CSARDRLRLAGEDEQYF.

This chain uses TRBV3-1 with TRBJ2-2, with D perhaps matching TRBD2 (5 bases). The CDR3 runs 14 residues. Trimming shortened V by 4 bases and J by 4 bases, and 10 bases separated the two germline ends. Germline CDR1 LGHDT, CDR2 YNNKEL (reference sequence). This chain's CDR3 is CASSLGEGTGELFF. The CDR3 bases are TGTGCCAGCAGCCTCGGTGAGGGCACCGGGGAGCTGTTTTTT.

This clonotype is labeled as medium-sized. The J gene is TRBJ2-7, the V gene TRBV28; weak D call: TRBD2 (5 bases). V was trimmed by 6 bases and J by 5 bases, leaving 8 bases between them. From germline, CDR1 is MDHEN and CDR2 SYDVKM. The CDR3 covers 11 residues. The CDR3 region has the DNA TGTGCCAGCAGGGAGGTCCACGAGCAGTACTTC. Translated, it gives CASREVHEQYF. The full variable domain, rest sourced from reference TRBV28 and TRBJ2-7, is DVKVTQSSRYLVKRTGEKVFLECVQDMDHENMFWYRQDPGLGLRLIYFSYDVKMKEKGDIPEGYSVSREKKERFSLILESASTNQTSMYLCASREVHEQYFGPGTRLTVT.

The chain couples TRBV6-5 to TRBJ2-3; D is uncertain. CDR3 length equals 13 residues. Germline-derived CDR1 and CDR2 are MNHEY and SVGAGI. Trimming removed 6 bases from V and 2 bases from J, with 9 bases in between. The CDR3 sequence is CASRRPITDTQYF. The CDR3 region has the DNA TGTGCCAGCAGACGACCAATCACAGATACGCAGTATTTT.

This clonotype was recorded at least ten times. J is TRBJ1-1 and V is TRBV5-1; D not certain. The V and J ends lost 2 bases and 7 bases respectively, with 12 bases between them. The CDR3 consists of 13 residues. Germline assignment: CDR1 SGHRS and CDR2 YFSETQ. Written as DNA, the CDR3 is TGCGCCAGCAGCTTTCTTTCTGACTATGAAGCTTTCTTT. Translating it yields CASSFLSDYEAFF.